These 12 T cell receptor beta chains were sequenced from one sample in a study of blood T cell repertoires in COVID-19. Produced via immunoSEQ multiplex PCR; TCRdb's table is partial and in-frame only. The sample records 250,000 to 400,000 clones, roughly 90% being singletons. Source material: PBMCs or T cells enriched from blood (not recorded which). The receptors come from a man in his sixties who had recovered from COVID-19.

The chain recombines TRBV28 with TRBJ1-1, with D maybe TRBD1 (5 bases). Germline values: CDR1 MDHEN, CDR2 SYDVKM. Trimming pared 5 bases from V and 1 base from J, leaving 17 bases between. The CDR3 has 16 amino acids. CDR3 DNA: TGTGCCAGCAGTGTCAGCTTCAGGGCTAGGAACACTGAAGCTTTCTTT. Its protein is CASSVSFRARNTEAFF.

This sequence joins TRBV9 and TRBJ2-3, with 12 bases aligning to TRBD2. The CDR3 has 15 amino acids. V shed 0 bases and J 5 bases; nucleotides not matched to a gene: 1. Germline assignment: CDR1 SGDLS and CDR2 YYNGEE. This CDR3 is CASSVELAGGDTQYF. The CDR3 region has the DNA TGTGCCAGCAGCGTAGAACTAGCGGGAGGAGATACGCAGTATTTT.

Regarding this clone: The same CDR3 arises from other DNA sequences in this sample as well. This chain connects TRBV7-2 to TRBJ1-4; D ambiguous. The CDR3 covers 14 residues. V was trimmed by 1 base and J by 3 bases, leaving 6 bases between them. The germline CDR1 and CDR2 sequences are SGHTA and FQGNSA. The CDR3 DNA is TGTGCCAGCAGCTTAGGAGGGTCTAATGAAAAACTGTTTTTT. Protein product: CASSLGGSNEKLFF.

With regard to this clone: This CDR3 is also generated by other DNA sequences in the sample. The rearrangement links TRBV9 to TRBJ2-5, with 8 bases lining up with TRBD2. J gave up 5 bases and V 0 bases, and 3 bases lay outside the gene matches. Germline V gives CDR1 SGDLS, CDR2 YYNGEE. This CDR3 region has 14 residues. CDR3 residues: CASSVAGGQETQYF. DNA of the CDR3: TGTGCCAGCAGCGTAGCGGGAGGGCAGGAGACCCAGTACTTC.

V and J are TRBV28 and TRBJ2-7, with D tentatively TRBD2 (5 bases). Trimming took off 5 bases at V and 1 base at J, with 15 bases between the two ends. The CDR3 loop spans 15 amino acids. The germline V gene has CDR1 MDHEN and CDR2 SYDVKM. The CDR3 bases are TGTGCCAGCAGTGGTGAGACTACCCTTTCCTACGAGCAGTACTTC. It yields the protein CASSGETTLSYEQYF.

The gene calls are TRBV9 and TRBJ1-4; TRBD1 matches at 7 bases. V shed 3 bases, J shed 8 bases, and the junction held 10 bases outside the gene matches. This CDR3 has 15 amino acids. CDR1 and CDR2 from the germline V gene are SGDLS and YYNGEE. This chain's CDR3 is CASSETGDALEKLFF. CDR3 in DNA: TGTGCCAGCAGCGAAACAGGGGACGCCTTGGAAAAACTGTTTTTT.

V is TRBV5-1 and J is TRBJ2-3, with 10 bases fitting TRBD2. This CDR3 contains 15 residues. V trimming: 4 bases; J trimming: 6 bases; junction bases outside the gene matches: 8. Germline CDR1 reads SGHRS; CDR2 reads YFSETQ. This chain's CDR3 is CASSRASGSSDTQYF. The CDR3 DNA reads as TGCGCCAGCAGCCGGGCTAGCGGGAGTTCGGATACGCAGTATTTT.

This CDR3 reads CATSRELDSSYEQYF. Here the CDR3 DNA reads TGTGCCACCAGCAGAGAACTGGACAGCTCCTACGAGCAGTACTTC. This sequence joins TRBV15 and TRBJ2-7, with D perhaps TRBD1 (6 bases). The CDR3 covers 15 residues. Trimming took off 0 bases at V and 0 bases at J, with 9 bases between the two ends. The germline V gene encodes CDR1 LNHNV and CDR2 YYDKDF (reference sequence).

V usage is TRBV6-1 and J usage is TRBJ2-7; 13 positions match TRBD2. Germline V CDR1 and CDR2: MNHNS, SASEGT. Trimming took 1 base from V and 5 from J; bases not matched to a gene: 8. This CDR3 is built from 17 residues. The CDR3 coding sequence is TGTGCCAGCAGTGAAGAACTAGCGGGAGGGCCAAACAACGAGCAGTACTTC. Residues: CASSEELAGGPNNEQYF.

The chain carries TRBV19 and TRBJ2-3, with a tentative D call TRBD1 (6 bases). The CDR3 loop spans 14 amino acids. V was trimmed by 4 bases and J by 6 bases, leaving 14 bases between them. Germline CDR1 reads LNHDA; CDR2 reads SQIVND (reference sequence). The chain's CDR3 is CASSTTGPVDTQYF. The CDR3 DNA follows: TGTGCCAGTAGTACGACAGGCCCCGTGGATACGCAGTATTTT.

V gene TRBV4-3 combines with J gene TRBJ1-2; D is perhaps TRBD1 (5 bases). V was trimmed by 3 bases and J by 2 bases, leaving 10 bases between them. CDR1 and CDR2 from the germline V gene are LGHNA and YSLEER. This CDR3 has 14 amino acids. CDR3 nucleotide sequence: TGCGCCAGCAGCCATCAGGGACTGAACTATGGCTACACCTTC. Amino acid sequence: CASSHQGLNYGYTF.

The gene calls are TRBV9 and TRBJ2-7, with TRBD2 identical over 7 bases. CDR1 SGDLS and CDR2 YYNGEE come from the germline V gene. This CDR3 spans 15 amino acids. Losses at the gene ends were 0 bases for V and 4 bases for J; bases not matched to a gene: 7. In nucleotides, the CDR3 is TGTGCCAGCAGCGTAGCTCCGGCGGGAGCGTACGAGCAGTACTTC. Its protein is CASSVAPAGAYEQYF.